These 10 T cell receptor beta chains were sequenced from one sample in a study of read filtering for tumor transcriptome and immune sequencing. Molecular barcoded adaptors covering alpha/delta and beta/gamma chains were used on 400 to 450 ng RNA. TCRdb re-called the reads through MiXCR, storing one row per CDR3 protein. The table lists 43,000 or so distinct CDR3 sequences, 12% of them singletons. Sequencing input: a population of CD138-negative cells sorted from bone marrow. These receptors all come from a donor over 35 with multiple myeloma.

The sample holds a few counts of this clonotype. A single base separates this from a much larger clone, so it may be a read error. The V call is TRBV5-1, the J call TRBJ2-3; 7 nucleotides agree with TRBD1. Germline CDR1 and CDR2: SGHRS and YFSETQ. This CDR3 region has 12 residues. Trimming at V came to 6 bases and at J to 6 bases, leaving 4 bases not matched to a gene. CDR3 nucleotide sequence: TGCGCCAGCAAGAGGGGGCCCGATACGCAGTATTTT. This gives the protein CASKRGPDTQYF.

This clonotype came up once. This clone may be a read error of a much larger clone one base away. The CDR3 end shows no conserved phenylalanine or tryptophan, and so a read error is likely. The DNA is omitted, as the CDR3 cannot be located on it reliably, and the CDR3 follows TCRdb's listing. The chain is built from TRBV20-1 and TRBJ2-7; the table's D call TRBD2 went unverified against the DNA. The CDR3 contains 13 residues when both ends are counted. CDR1 is DFQATT and CDR2 is SNEGSKA in the germline V gene (reference sequence). This CDR3 is CSAREDPSTAASS.

This clonotype was recorded at least ten times. The CDR3: CASSQHYRDIEMTQYF. CDR3 coding DNA: TGTGCCAGCAGCCAACATTACCGGGACATTGAGATGACCCAGTACTTC. The chain recombines TRBV11-2 with TRBJ2-5; weak D call: TRBD1 (6 bases). Germline values: CDR1 SGHAT, CDR2 FQNNGV. With 5 bases removed from V and 7 bases from J, the gap between germline ends came to 23 bases. The CDR3 has 16 amino acids.

This clonotype was counted at least ten times. The rearrangement uses TRBV7-2 and TRBJ2-3; 9 bases align to TRBD1. With 6 bases clipped from V and 3 bases from J, the junction kept 10 bases outside the gene matches. Germline lookup yields CDR1 SGHTA and CDR2 FQGNSA. The CDR3 runs 16 residues. For the CDR3, the DNA is TGTGCCAGCAGGCCACAGGGGGCGCTTGGTACAGATACGCAGTATTTT. This encodes CASRPQGALGTDTQYF. The variable domain in full, with the rest retrieved from reference TRBV7-2 and TRBJ2-3, is GAGVSQSPSNKVTEKGKDVELRCDPISGHTALYWYRQSLGQGLEFLIYFQGNSAPDKSGLPSDRFSAERTGGSVSTLTIQRTQQEDSAVYLCASRPQGALGTDTQYFGPGTRLTVL.

This clonotype was observed many times. The chain links TRBV2 to TRBJ2-1; 10 nucleotides agree with TRBD2. V lost 0 bases, J lost 6 bases, and 2 bases stayed unmatched. Looked up from germline, CDR1 is SNHLY and CDR2 is FYNNEI. The CDR3 is 15 residues long. For the CDR3, the DNA is TGTGCCAGCAGTGAAGCGGAGCGGGAGGGCAATGAGCAGTTCTTC. Translated: CASSEAEREGNEQFF.

As to this clonotype: This may be a read error, as it is one base from a much larger clone. The J gene is TRBJ2-1, the V gene TRBV29-1; 8 nucleotides match TRBD2. CDR3 length: 13 residues. Germline CDR1 reads SQVTM; CDR2 reads ANQGSEA. As DNA, the CDR3 is TGCAGCGCTACGGGGGGGTTTTACAATGAGCAGTCCTTC. It codes for CSATGGFYNEQSF.

Of note for this clonotype: One end of the junction fails to match germline, which may point to a read error. The rearrangement uses TRBV7-2 and TRBJ1-1; D unresolved. This CDR3 is 16 amino acids long. CDR1 and CDR2 (germline): SGHTA, FQGNSA. The CDR3 sequence is CASSRGVFGENTEALF. CDR3 bases: TGTGCCAGCAGCCGAGGAGTGTTTGGGGAGAACACTGAAGCCCTCTTT.

V usage is TRBV6-2 or TRBV6-3 and J usage is TRBJ1-2; D remains unclear. Trimming stripped 5 bases from V and 4 bases from J, with 8 bases between. CDR3 size: 12 residues. Germline loops: CDR1 MNHEY, CDR2 SVGEGT. CDR3: CASSLWIYGYTF. The CDR3 coding sequence is TGTGCCAGCAGTCTTTGGATCTATGGCTACACCTTC.

As for this clonotype: The CDR3 end shows no conserved phenylalanine or tryptophan, and so a read error is likely. This chain connects TRBV19 to TRBJ1-1; D perhaps matches TRBD1 (5 bases). This CDR3 has 13 residues. From germline, CDR1 is LNHDA and CDR2 SQIVND (reference sequence). CDR3 nucleotide sequence: TGCGCCAGTAGTAATTACGGGGGGACTGAAGCTTTCTGT. This gives the protein CASSNYGGTEAFC.

This clonotype appeared many times. The chain recombines TRBV7-2 with TRBJ2-3; TRBD2 agrees at 8 bases. Germline values: CDR1 SGHTA, CDR2 FQGNSA. Unmatched junction bases numbered 2, after V lost 1 base and J lost 5 bases. The CDR3 runs 14 residues. CDR3 in DNA: TGTGCCAGCAGCTTAGGGCTAGCGGGAGATACGCAGTATTTT. Amino acid sequence: CASSLGLAGDTQYF.